These T cell receptor beta chains were read from a single sample in a study of cytomegalovirus exposure and HLA in healthy donors. Produced via immunoSEQ multiplex PCR; TCRdb's table is partial and in-frame only. The sample has approximately 260,000 clones, around 86% seen once. What was sequenced was PBMCs. These TCRs come from a woman aged 25 to 39 in good health and CMV-seropositive. Both conserved end residues are part of each CDR3. The order of the fields is D gene, V gene, J gene, clone size, CDR3 DNA, CDR3 protein. D genes are given only for firm matches. The listing skips clone size in some rows; elsewhere it reads once, few, many or a size class.

D: -
V: TRBV5-1
J: TRBJ2-7
size: -
DNA: TGCGCCAGCAGTCGGACTACCTCCTACGAGCAGTACTTC
CDR3: CASSRTTSYEQYF

D: -
V: TRBV27
J: TRBJ1-2
size: -
DNA: TGTGCCAGCAGTTTAGGGGCCCGCTATGGCTACACCTTC
CDR3: CASSLGARYGYTF

D: -
V: TRBV15
J: TRBJ2-1
size: -
DNA: TGTGCCACCAGCAGGCCGGGACTGGCAAATGAGCAGTTCTTC
CDR3: CATSRPGLANEQFF

D: TRBD2
V: TRBV9
J: TRBJ2-2
size: -
DNA: TGTGCCAGCAGCTCCCCGACTAGCGGGAAGAACACCGGGGAGCTGTTTTTT
CDR3: CASSSPTSGKNTGELFF

D: TRBD1
V: TRBV29-1
J: TRBJ1-2
size: -
DNA: TGCAGCGTTCCTACTACAGGGGGCTGGGGCTACACCTTC
CDR3: CSVPTTGGWGYTF

D: -
V: TRBV7-7
J: TRBJ2-5
size: once
DNA: TGTGCCAGCAGCCCCCCTGGGACTCGAGAGACCCAGTACTTC
CDR3: CASSPPGTRETQYF

D: -
V: TRBV6-1
J: TRBJ2-3
size: -
DNA: TGTGCCAGCAGTCCTACAGGGCCCACAGATACGCAGTATTTT
CDR3: CASSPTGPTDTQYF

D: TRBD2
V: TRBV5-1
J: TRBJ2-3
size: -
DNA: TGCGCCAGCAGCTTGACTAGCGGGAACACAGATACGCAGTATTTT
CDR3: CASSLTSGNTDTQYF

D: TRBD2
V: TRBV13
J: TRBJ2-7
size: -
DNA: TGTGCCAGCAGCTTAGGCGGGAGGGCCGCCTACGAGCAGTACTTC
CDR3: CASSLGGRAAYEQYF

D: TRBD2
V: TRBV4-1
J: TRBJ2-3
size: -
DNA: TGCGCCAGCAGCTTAGAAACGGGAGGGCCGTGGGATACGCAGTATTTT
CDR3: CASSLETGGPWDTQYF

D: -
V: TRBV21-1
J: TRBJ2-5
size: -
DNA: TGTGCCAGCAGCAAAGGGACAGCAGAGACCCAGTACTTC
CDR3: CASSKGTAETQYF

D: -
V: TRBV14
J: TRBJ1-1
size: -
DNA: TGTGCCAGCAGCCCCGAGACGGGGAGGGTAGCTTTCTTT
CDR3: CASSPETGRVAFF

D: TRBD2
V: TRBV7-3
J: TRBJ2-7
size: -
DNA: TGTGCCAGCAGCCTGAGCGGGAGGGGGTACGAGCAGTACTTC
CDR3: CASSLSGRGYEQYF

D: TRBD2
V: TRBV28
J: TRBJ2-7
size: -
DNA: TGTGCCAGCAGTTTCGGCCCCGGGACTAGCGGGACCTACTACGAGCAGTACTTC
CDR3: CASSFGPGTSGTYYEQYF

D: -
V: TRBV7-2
J: TRBJ2-5
size: -
DNA: TGTGCCAGCAGTCGTATTACTTACCAAGAGACCCAGTACTTC
CDR3: CASSRITYQETQYF

D: TRBD2
V: TRBV14
J: TRBJ2-1
size: -
DNA: TGTGCCAGCAGCTTTGGACTAGTTCGCAATGAGCAGTTCTTC
CDR3: CASSFGLVRNEQFF

D: TRBD1
V: TRBV7-9
J: TRBJ2-7
size: few
DNA: TGTGCCAGCAGCTCCTCACCGGGACAGGGGACAACCTACGAGCAGTACTTC
CDR3: CASSSSPGQGTTYEQYF

D: -
V: TRBV19
J: TRBJ2-7
size: -
DNA: TGTGCCAGTAGTATAGATCTGGAGACAGGTTTCTCCTACGAGCAGTACTTC
CDR3: CASSIDLETGFSYEQYF

D: TRBD2
V: TRBV6-4
J: TRBJ2-1
size: -
DNA: TGTGCCAGCAGACTAGCGGGAACCAATGAGCAGTTCTTC
CDR3: CASRLAGTNEQFF

D: -
V: TRBV30
J: TRBJ1-1
size: once
DNA: TGTGCCTGGAACACGGGACAAGTTAACACTGAAGCTTTCTTT
CDR3: CAWNTGQVNTEAFF

D: -
V: TRBV4-2
J: TRBJ2-3
size: -
DNA: TGTGCCAGCAGCCCCGGACTTTCCACAGATACGCAGTATTTT
CDR3: CASSPGLSTDTQYF